The next 14 T cell receptor beta chains were all read from a single sample in a study of T cell responses to AZD1222 COVID-19 vaccine. Some clones are missing from TCRdb's copy, which holds only in-frame ones; the method was immunoSEQ multiplex PCR. The data hold about 150,000 clones, with 85% to 95% observed a single time. The sample was peripheral blood, taken 28 days after the second AZD1222 dose. These receptor sequences come from an adult who received the AZD1222 COVID-19 vaccine.

In its sample, this clone was seen once. J is TRBJ2-7 and V is TRBV5-5, with D tentatively TRBD1 or TRBD2 (7 bases each). V dropped 5 bases and J dropped 2 bases, with 17 bases sitting between them. The CDR3 consists of 15 residues. The germline gives CDR1 SGHKS, CDR2 YYEKEE (reference sequence). CDR3 in DNA: TGTGCCAGCAGAGACATCAGGGGGGGGCCCTACGAGCAGTACTTC. It encodes CASRDIRGGPYEQYF.

The chain couples TRBV5-1 to TRBJ1-4, with 8 positions matching TRBD1. Germline CDR1 and CDR2: SGHRS and YFSETQ. The CDR3 runs 15 residues. Trimming took 0 bases from V and 5 from J; bases not matched to a gene: 3. This chain's CDR3 is CASSLGYRGNEKLFF. As DNA, the CDR3 is TGCGCCAGCAGCTTGGGGTACAGGGGGAATGAAAAACTGTTTTTT. Based on the CDR3 plus reference TRBV5-1 and TRBJ1-4, the full variable domain is KAGVTQTPRYLIKTRGQQVTLSCSPISGHRSVSWYQQTPGQGLQFLFEYFSETQRNKGNFPGRFSGRQFSNSRSEMNVSTLELGDSALYLCASSLGYRGNEKLFFGSGTQLSVL.

The chain employs TRBV3-1 (or the pseudogene TRBV3-2) and TRBJ1-2, with D hard to call. The CDR3 sequence is 17 residues long. The V gene lost 0 bases and the J gene lost 2 bases, with 16 bases spanning the gap. CDR1 LGHDT and CDR2 YNNKEL come from the germline V gene (reference sequence). The DNA for the CDR3 is TGTGCCAGCAGCCAAGATGTGGTCGGCGGCAGGAACTATGGCTACACCTTC. It is translated as CASSQDVVGGRNYGYTF.

The chain carries TRBV7-3 and TRBJ2-1; 13 nucleotides match TRBD2. The germline V gene has CDR1 SGHTA and CDR2 FQGTGA. The CDR3 has 14 amino acids. With V trimmed by 5 bases and J by 8 bases, 3 bases remained unmatched. CDR3: CASSTGLAGDEQFF. The CDR3 DNA is TGTGCCAGCAGCACCGGACTAGCGGGAGATGAGCAGTTCTTC.

The chain links TRBV7-9 to TRBJ2-7, with D perhaps being TRBD1 or TRBD2 (5 bases each). The CDR3 is made up of 15 amino acids. Trimming cost V 1 base and J 4 bases, with 14 bases left between them. Germline-derived CDR1 and CDR2 are SEHNR and FQNEAQ (reference sequence). The CDR3 sequence: CASSLEWDGGYEQYF. The CDR3 bases are TGTGCCAGCAGCTTAGAGTGGGACGGCGGATACGAGCAGTACTTC.

Only one count was recorded for this clone. The chain combines TRBV10-2 with TRBJ2-7; tentative D call: TRBD1 (5 bases). V lost 6 bases and J lost 4, with 13 bases in between. CDR3 length: 13 residues. CDR1 is WSHSY, CDR2 SAAADI, per germline. This chain's CDR3 is CASRAPTGYEQYF. In DNA form, the CDR3 reads TGCGCCAGCAGAGCTCCAACAGGTTACGAGCAGTACTTC.

The V and J genes are TRBV6-1 and TRBJ1-5, with unresolved D. In germline, CDR1 is MNHNS, CDR2 SASEGT. Trimming removed 0 bases at V and 7 bases at J, with 13 bases between. This CDR3 has 15 amino acids. CDR3 DNA: TGTGCCAGCAGTGAAGCTTGGGCCGCTCGGCAGCCCCAGCATTTT. Its translation is CASSEAWAARQPQHF.

This chain joins TRBV7-6 and TRBJ1-1, with a possible D match to TRBD1 (5 bases). This CDR3 region has 15 residues. V was shortened by 3 bases and J by 6 bases, with 17 bases between the two germline ends. The V gene's germline CDR1 is SGHVS and CDR2 FNYEAQ. The DNA of the CDR3 is TGTGCCAGCAGCTTGGAAACCCAGGGATTACCTGAAGCTTTCTTT. Encoded protein: CASSLETQGLPEAFF.

The chain joins TRBV5-6 to TRBJ1-2, with 10 nucleotides matching TRBD1. The CDR3 is 14 amino acids. CDR1 SGHDT and CDR2 YYEEEE come from the germline V gene. The junction had 3 bases not matched to a gene; V was cut back by 4 bases and J by 3 bases. The CDR3 loop reads CASSTGQGYYGYTF. The CDR3, as DNA: TGTGCCAGCAGCACGGGACAGGGGTACTATGGCTACACCTTC.

This clone showed up just a few times. Sequence at one end of the junction differs from germline and may be a read error. J is TRBJ1-5 and V is TRBV10-1; D gene uncertain. Looked up from germline, CDR1 is WNHNN and CDR2 is SYGVQD (reference sequence). This CDR3 contains 12 residues. This CDR3 reads CASGDKNQPQHF. The CDR3 nucleotides are TGCGCCAGCGGTGACAAGAATCAGCCCCAGCATTTT.

V and J are TRBV6-6 and TRBJ1-3, with D unresolved. Looked up from germline, CDR1 is MNHNY and CDR2 is SVGAGI (reference sequence). The CDR3 length is 13 residues. V was pared by 6 bases and J by 8 bases, with 14 bases between. The CDR3 loop reads CASSNEGGDTIYF. The DNA of the CDR3 is TGTGCCAGCAGCAATGAGGGCGGGGACACCATATATTTT.

The chain links TRBV5-5 to TRBJ2-5; D is ambiguous. V was trimmed by 6 bases and J by 5 bases, leaving 8 bases between them. The germline CDR1 and CDR2 sequences are SGHKS and YYEKEE (reference sequence). This CDR3 is 11 amino acids long. The CDR3 spells CASILSETQYF. The CDR3 nucleotides read TGTGCCAGCATCTTATCGGAGACCCAGTACTTC.

This chain uses TRBV9 with TRBJ2-1, with TRBD2 identical over 10 bases. The CDR3 spans 15 residues. CDR1 is SGDLS, CDR2 YYNGEE, per germline. Trimming cost V 4 bases and J 6 bases; bases outside gene matches: 7. The CDR3 reads CASSPPGLASNEQFF. In nucleotides, the CDR3 is TGTGCCAGCAGCCCCCCGGGACTAGCGAGCAATGAGCAGTTCTTC.

The genes are TRBV28 and TRBJ2-5; D unresolved. Germline V gene lookup returns CDR1 MDHEN and CDR2 SYDVKM. There are 15 residues in the CDR3. Trimming pared 6 bases from V and 0 bases from J, leaving 14 bases between. CDR3 nucleotides: TGTGCCAGCAGCCGCCGAAGGCATTACCAAGAGACCCAGTACTTC. It is translated as CASSRRRHYQETQYF.